This is a list of T cell receptor beta chains from one sample in a study of cytomegalovirus exposure and HLA in healthy donors. Sequencing used immunoSEQ multiplex PCR; TCRdb keeps in-frame clones, though not all of them. The sample has about 78,000 clones; about 81% are singletons. The sample comprised PBMCs. Receptor source: a woman in her forties or fifties in good health and CMV-seronegative. Each CDR3 is given with its conserved first and last residue. The D gene is left open where the match is weak. Not all rows give a size; the values are once, few, many and, for expanded clones, a class.

TGTGCCAGCAGTACCACAATTGGCACCGGGGAGCTGTTTTTT,CASSTTIGTGELFF,.,TRBV9,.,TRBJ2-2
TGTGCCAGCAGCTTAAGGGGGTCAGGCGGCTACACCTTC,CASSLRGSGGYTF,.,TRBV13,.,TRBJ1-2
TGTGCCAGCAGTTACAGGGGCCTCCTTTCCTACGAGCAGTACTTC,CASSYRGLLSYEQYF,.,TRBV28,TRBD1,TRBJ2-7
TGTGCCAGCAGTGAATCAAGGGGAAGGCAGCCCCAGCATTTT,CASSESRGRQPQHF,.,TRBV6-1,.,TRBJ1-5
TGTGCCAGCAGTTCGACAGGGGAGAGCACAGATACGCAGTATTTT,CASSSTGESTDTQYF,.,TRBV27,TRBD1,TRBJ2-3
TGCGCCAGCAGCCCAGGACAGATCGGCACCGGGGAGCTGTTTTTT,CASSPGQIGTGELFF,.,TRBV5-1,.,TRBJ2-2
TGTGCCAGCTCGCATCTCACCGGGGGCAATCAGCCCCAGCATTTT,CASSHLTGGNQPQHF,.,TRBV2,.,TRBJ1-5
TGTGCCAGCAGCGGGACAGCAGGAGACTCTGGGGCCAACGTCCTGACTTTC,CASSGTAGDSGANVLTF,.,TRBV9,.,TRBJ2-6
TGTGCCAGCTCATCCGAATCACTCGGGCAGTTCTTC,CASSSESLGQFF,.,TRBV18,.,TRBJ2-1
TGTGCCAGCAGTGGACTAGCGGAGACCCAGTACTTC,CASSGLAETQYF,.,TRBV2,TRBD2,TRBJ2-5
TGTGCCAGCAGTGAAACCGGACAGGGCTACAATGAGCAGTTCTTC,CASSETGQGYNEQFF,.,TRBV6-1,TRBD1,TRBJ2-1
TGTGCCATCAGAGGACTAGCGGGGGGCACAGATACGCAGTATTTT,CAIRGLAGGTDTQYF,.,TRBV10-3,TRBD2,TRBJ2-3
TGTGCCAGCAGCGTGAGACTAGCGGGCCTCTACGAGCAGTACTTC,CASSVRLAGLYEQYF,.,TRBV5-6,TRBD2,TRBJ2-7
TGTGCCAGCAGCGCAAGGACAGGGGAGAACACTGAGGCTTTCTTT,CASSARTGENTEAFF,.,TRBV2,TRBD1,TRBJ1-1
TGCAGCGTTGATGGGACTCCTGGAAACACCATATATTTT,CSVDGTPGNTIYF,once,TRBV29-1,.,TRBJ1-3
TGTGCCAGCAGCGGGCGTAACGGGGGGCCATCAGATACGCAGTATTTT,CASSGRNGGPSDTQYF,once,TRBV2,.,TRBJ2-3
TGCGCCAGCAGCTGGAGGACAGGGCGCGACACCGGGGAGCTGTTTTTT,CASSWRTGRDTGELFF,few,TRBV5-1,TRBD1,TRBJ2-2
TGTGCCAGCAGTTATAACCCCGGGACAGGGAATGAAAAACTGTTTTTT,CASSYNPGTGNEKLFF,few,TRBV6-5,TRBD1,TRBJ1-4
TGTGCCAGCAGCTTGGGGGGACAGACGAACTATGGCTACACCTTC,CASSLGGQTNYGYTF,.,TRBV5-4,TRBD1,TRBJ1-2
TGTGCCAGCAGTGACACAGGGGGCGCGAAGACTGAAGCTTTCTTT,CASSDTGGAKTEAFF,.,TRBV25-1,TRBD1,TRBJ1-1
TGTGCCAGCAGGGGACAGGCCTCCTATAATTCACCCCTCCACTTT,CASRGQASYNSPLHF,.,TRBV2,TRBD1,TRBJ1-6
TGTGCCAGCAGCAGGGCCGGGACTAGCGGGACCTACGAGCAGTACTTC,CASSRAGTSGTYEQYF,.,TRBV27,TRBD2,TRBJ2-7
TGTGCCATCAGTGAGTCAGCGGGAGCCTATGAGCAGTACTTC,CAISESAGAYEQYF,.,TRBV10-3,TRBD2,TRBJ2-7
TGCGCCAGCAGTAAGGACATCTCGAACACCGGGGAGCTGTTTTTT,CASSKDISNTGELFF,.,TRBV10-1,.,TRBJ2-2
TGTTCCAGCAGCTTAGAGGGAGGTGAGCAGTTCTTC,CSSSLEGGEQFF,.,TRBV7-9,.,TRBJ2-1